The rows below give T cell receptor beta chains drawn from one sample of a study of control samples from healthy donors and cancer patients. The data were produced by immunoSEQ multiplex PCR, yet TCRdb's version contains in-frame clones alone and is incomplete. The sample includes some 220,000 clones, roughly 94% of them seen just once. Sequencing was done on a sample of blood. These receptors originate from a man over 45 in good health. CDR3s include the opening cysteine and the closing phenylalanine or tryptophan. D genes are given only for firm matches. Rows may omit the clone size; those that give it use once, few, many or a size class.

TRBJ2-7 | NA | NA | TRBV20-1 | CSALRDHEQYF | TGCAGTGCTCTCAGGGACCACGAGCAGTACTTC
TRBJ2-1 | once | NA | TRBV9 | CASSATGSSYNEQFF | TGTGCCAGCAGCGCGACTGGGAGCTCCTACAATGAGCAGTTCTTC
TRBJ1-1 | NA | NA | TRBV7-8 | CASSLEPNTEAFF | TGTGCCAGCAGCTTAGAACCGAATACTGAAGCTTTCTTT
TRBJ2-1 | NA | TRBD2 | TRBV7-2 | CASSWLADSYNEQFF | TGTGCCAGCAGCTGGCTAGCGGACTCCTACAATGAGCAGTTCTTC
TRBJ1-2 | NA | TRBD1 | TRBV3-1/TRBV3-2 | CASSQEWTGGSYGYTF | TGTGCCAGCAGCCAAGAGTGGACAGGGGGCAGCTATGGCTACACCTTC
TRBJ1-3 | NA | NA | TRBV9 | CASSVDLGGSSGNTIYF | TGTGCCAGCAGCGTCGACCTTGGAGGAAGCTCTGGAAACACCATATATTTT
TRBJ1-5 | NA | NA | TRBV7-8 | CASSLALPAYSNQPQHF | TGTGCCAGCAGCTTAGCGCTCCCAGCATATAGCAATCAGCCCCAGCATTTT
TRBJ1-6 | NA | TRBD1 | TRBV19 | CASSTRTGLDSPLHF | TGTGCCAGTAGTACCCGGACAGGGCTGGATTCACCCCTCCACTTT
TRBJ2-1 | NA | NA | TRBV28 | CATDGYTYNEQFF | TGTGCTACAGACGGTTACACGTACAATGAGCAGTTCTTC
TRBJ1-1 | once | TRBD1 | TRBV19 | CASSHRGENTEAFF | TGTGCCAGTAGTCACAGGGGTGAGAACACTGAAGCTTTCTTT
TRBJ1-1 | NA | NA | TRBV24-1 | CATSERRYTEAFF | TGTGCCACCAGTGAGAGAAGGTACACTGAAGCTTTCTTT
TRBJ1-6 | NA | NA | TRBV2 | CASSRGTSNSPLHF | TGTGCCAGCAGTAGGGGGACGTCAAATTCACCCCTCCACTTT
TRBJ2-1 | NA | NA | TRBV21-1 | CASSPRNPFYNEQFF | TGTGCCAGCAGCCCCCGTAATCCTTTTTACAATGAGCAGTTCTTC
TRBJ2-1 | NA | NA | TRBV24-1 | CATSDSLYNEQFF | TGTGCCACCAGTGACTCACTCTACAATGAGCAGTTCTTC
TRBJ1-2 | NA | NA | TRBV2 | CASSEARIGNGYTF | TGTGCCAGCAGTGAGGCAAGGATCGGGAATGGCTACACCTTC
TRBJ1-6 | NA | NA | TRBV6-4 | CASSEGRNSPLHF | TGTGCCAGCAGTGAGGGACGGAATTCACCCCTCCACTTT
TRBJ1-3 | NA | NA | TRBV5-1 | CASSLTEAFSGNTIYF | TGCGCCAGCAGCTTAACGGAGGCATTCTCTGGAAACACCATATATTTT
TRBJ1-1 | NA | NA | TRBV28 | CASRIRLGGIPMNTEAFF | TGTGCCAGCAGGATCCGGTTAGGGGGGATCCCCATGAACACTGAAGCTTTCTTT
TRBJ2-1 | NA | NA | TRBV5-1 | CASSAELSSYNEQFF | TGCGCCAGCAGCGCCGAACTCAGCTCCTACAATGAGCAGTTCTTC
TRBJ2-1 | NA | TRBD2 | TRBV24-1 | CATSDTGGTYNEQFF | TGTGCCACCAGCGACACGGGGGGGACCTACAATGAGCAGTTCTTC
TRBJ1-1 | NA | TRBD1 | TRBV5-1 | CASSVRQGDEAFF | TGCGCCAGCAGCGTAAGACAGGGGGACGAAGCTTTCTTT
TRBJ2-3 | once | NA | TRBV18 | CASSPPDHPDTQYF | TGTGCCAGCTCACCACCTGACCACCCGGATACGCAGTATTTT
TRBJ2-1 | NA | TRBD1 | TRBV6-5 | CASSYPAGGNEQFF | TGTGCCAGCAGTTACCCGGCAGGGGGCAATGAGCAGTTCTTC
TRBJ2-3 | NA | TRBD2 | TRBV5-1 | CASSLERGDTDTQYF | TGCGCCAGCAGCTTGGAGCGGGGGGACACAGATACGCAGTATTTT
TRBJ1-2 | NA | NA | TRBV23-1 | CASSQSGGYTF | TGCGCCAGCAGTCAATCGGGTGGCTACACCTTC
TRBJ1-3 | NA | NA | TRBV6-6 | CASRATGHSGNTIYF | TGTGCCAGCAGGGCGACAGGACACTCTGGAAACACCATATATTTT
TRBJ2-7 | NA | NA | TRBV6-5 | CASIGYGSYEQYF | TGTGCCAGCATCGGGTATGGCTCCTACGAGCAGTACTTC
TRBJ2-3 | NA | NA | TRBV20-1 | CSASRRRGSSTDTQYF | TGCAGTGCTAGTCGAAGGAGGGGGTCTAGCACAGATACGCAGTATTTT
TRBJ1-6 | NA | NA | TRBV19 | CASSIGSPAGPRSPLHF | TGTGCCAGTAGTATAGGTTCCCCTGCCGGGCCGCGTTCACCCCTCCACTTT
TRBJ2-1 | few | NA | TRBV4-1 | CASSQEGRTYNEQFF | TGCGCCAGCAGCCAAGAGGGCAGAACCTACAATGAGCAGTTCTTC
TRBJ2-7 | NA | TRBD1 | TRBV24-1 | CATSDTGSTGDEQYF | TGTGCCACCAGTGATACGGGGAGCACAGGGGACGAGCAGTACTTC
TRBJ1-5 | NA | TRBD1 | TRBV6-5 | CASRVGQGIQPQHF | TGTGCCAGCAGAGTAGGACAGGGGATTCAGCCCCAGCATTTT
TRBJ2-6 | few | TRBD1 | TRBV24-1 | CATSETGEPSASGANVLTF | TGTGCCACCAGTGAAACAGGGGAGCCTTCTGCTTCTGGGGCCAACGTCCTGACTTTC
TRBJ1-2 | NA | NA | TRBV6-5 | CASSWGRAGGYTF | TGTGCCAGCAGTTGGGGCCGAGCGGGCGGCTACACCTTC
TRBJ1-1 | NA | NA | TRBV19 | CASMQTVDTEAFF | TGTGCCAGTATGCAGACAGTAGACACTGAAGCTTTCTTT
TRBJ1-3 | NA | NA | TRBV28 | CASSPATGSGNTIYF | TGTGCCAGCAGTCCCGCAACAGGGTCTGGAAACACCATATATTTT
TRBJ1-1 | NA | NA | TRBV7-9 | CASSLGWGPPNTEAFF | TGTGCCAGCAGCTTAGGGTGGGGCCCTCCGAACACTGAAGCTTTCTTT
TRBJ1-5 | NA | TRBD1 | TRBV7-8 | CASMRGQGANQPQHF | TGTGCCAGCATGAGGGGGCAGGGGGCGAATCAGCCCCAGCATTTT
TRBJ1-4 | NA | NA | TRBV5-6 | CASSSLTGRITMGSPLFF | TGTGCCAGCTCCTCCCTCACGGGGCGAATCACCATGGGGTCCCCACTGTTTTTT
TRBJ1-2 | NA | NA | TRBV19 | CASSPDDNYGYTF | TGTGCCAGTAGTCCGGACGATAACTATGGCTACACCTTC
TRBJ1-2 | once | NA | TRBV4-1 | CASSQMSATNYGYTF | TGCGCCAGCAGCCAAATGTCAGCTACTAACTATGGCTACACCTTC
TRBJ2-1 | NA | TRBD2 | TRBV5-1 | CASSHPPGLVGDEQFF | TGCGCCAGCAGCCACCCGCCGGGACTAGTGGGCGATGAGCAGTTCTTC
TRBJ1-6 | once | NA | TRBV28 | CASNTGTAYSPLHF | TGTGCCAGCAATACTGGGACGGCTTATTCACCCCTCCACTTT
TRBJ1-3 | once | NA | TRBV12-5 | CASANSGNTIYF | TGTGCTAGTGCCAACTCTGGAAACACCATATATTTT
TRBJ2-2 | NA | TRBD1 | TRBV7-2 | CASSLQGAGAGELFF | TGTGCCAGCAGCTTACAGGGGGCTGGGGCCGGGGAGCTGTTTTTT
TRBJ1-5 | NA | TRBD1 | TRBV23-1 | CASTPGTGGFQPQHF | TGCGCCAGCACCCCAGGGACAGGGGGTTTTCAGCCCCAGCATTTT
TRBJ1-1 | NA | NA | TRBV6-5 | CASSTRGVDFF | TGTGCCAGCAGTACCCGGGGGGTTGATTTCTTT
TRBJ2-7 | NA | NA | TRBV25-1 | CASSEWYGGKEEQYF | TGTGCCAGCAGTGAATGGTATGGGGGAAAGGAAGAGCAGTACTTC
TRBJ1-1 | NA | NA | TRBV25-1 | CASSELIQMNTEAFF | TGTGCCAGCAGTGAATTGATTCAGATGAACACTGAAGCTTTCTTT
TRBJ2-1 | NA | TRBD2 | TRBV3-1/TRBV3-2 | CASSQEAGGINEQFF | TGTGCCAGCAGCCAAGAAGCGGGGGGGATCAATGAGCAGTTCTTC
TRBJ1-6 | once | NA | TRBV7-9 | CASSLQNSPLHF | TGTGCCAGCAGCCTACAGAATTCACCCCTCCACTTT
TRBJ2-1 | NA | NA | TRBV5-4 | CASSRSLVEDNEQFF | TGTGCCAGCAGCCGGAGTTTGGTAGAAGACAATGAGCAGTTCTTC